A single sample gave rise to the 19 T cell receptor beta chains below, sequenced in a study of CD8+ T cells in alopecia areata. This sample's treatment: oral pan-JAK inhibitor, 5-10 mg twice daily. Following extraction, RNA underwent reverse transcription to cDNA, which served as the sequencing template. Repertoires were generated with immunoSEQ multiplex PCR, while TCRdb's copy carries only in-frame clones and drops some. The table includes some 200,000 clones, about 40% detected once. The sample in question was CD4+ T cells sorted from blood, obtained between weeks 36 and 40, from a patient treated with tofacitinib. The receptors derive from a human donor with alopecia areata.

This clone was found many times. The rearrangement links TRBV5-4 to TRBJ2-5; tentatively, D is TRBD2 (6 bases). The CDR3 length is 16 residues. The germline V and J ends were trimmed by 3 bases and 5 bases, with 20 bases remaining between them. In germline, CDR1 is SGHNT, CDR2 YYREEE (reference sequence). CDR3 residues: CASSSAQLGRGETQYF. CDR3 nucleotide sequence: TGTGCCAGCAGCTCGGCCCAGCTCGGGAGAGGGGAGACCCAGTACTTC.

The genes are TRBV7-9 and TRBJ2-1; 8 bases map to TRBD1. V lost 3 bases and J lost 5; bases outside the gene matches: 6. Germline CDR1 reads SEHNR; CDR2 reads FQNEAQ (reference sequence). This CDR3 is built from 15 residues. CDR3 residues: CASSLGQAIDNEQFF. In nucleotides, the CDR3 is TGTGCCAGCAGCTTGGGACAGGCCATCGACAATGAGCAGTTCTTC.

This clone has a single count. This sequence joins TRBV23-1 and TRBJ2-5, with 7 nucleotides matching TRBD2. TRBV23-1 is an ORF for which the function is uncertain. The CDR3 has 16 residues. Germline trimming cut 6 bases from V and 5 bases from J; bases unmatched to any gene: 15. The CDR3 loop reads CASSSQFAGREETQYF. CDR3 bases: TGCGCCAGCAGCTCACAGTTTGCGGGGAGGGAGGAGACCCAGTACTTC.

About this clone: The junction departs from the called germline gene at one end, perhaps through a read error. J is TRBJ1-2 and V is TRBV27, with TRBD1 matching over 8 bases. CDR3 length equals 15 residues. The V gene's germline CDR1 is MNHEY and CDR2 SMNVEV (reference sequence). CDR3 sequence reads: CASSLWDRTKYGYTF. The CDR3 nucleotides read TGTGCCAGCAGTTTATGGGACAGGACTAAGTATGGCTACACCTTC.

This clone was detected a few times. This chain connects TRBV5-8 to TRBJ2-3; D might be TRBD2 (6 bases). The V end was cut by 4 bases, the J end by 2 bases, with 11 bases between. This CDR3 region has 14 residues. CDR1 and CDR2 (germline): SGHTS, YDEGEE. CDR3 DNA: TGTGCCAGCAGCCAGGGACTCCACACAGATACGCAGTATTTT. It is translated as CASSQGLHTDTQYF.

V gene TRBV5-1 combines with J gene TRBJ1-4; 7 bases align to TRBD1. The CDR3 sequence is 14 residues long. Germline assignment: CDR1 SGHRS and CDR2 YFSETQ. V was pared by 0 bases and J by 4 bases, with 0 bases of the junction left unmatched. CDR3 DNA: TGCGCCAGCAGCTTGGACAGGGGTAATGAAAAACTGTTTTTT. Residues: CASSLDRGNEKLFF.

This clone has more than one count but fewer than ten. The V and J genes are TRBV30 and TRBJ2-5; D is unresolved. The J call could be wrong; TRBJ2-7 is a better fit for the DNA end. CDR1 and CDR2 (germline): GTSNPN, SVGIG (reference sequence). The CDR3 contains 11 residues. The CDR3: CAWSVNTEQYF. CDR3 DNA: TGTGCCTGGAGTGTAAATACCGAGCAGTACTTC.

This clone was counted a few times. The chain couples TRBV7-6 to TRBJ2-2; D gene uncertain. Trimming shortened V by 7 bases and J by 0 bases, and 12 bases separated the two germline ends. This CDR3 comprises 15 residues. Germline V gene sequence: CDR1 SGHVS, CDR2 FNYEAQ. The CDR3 here is CASTPSSANTGELFF. As DNA, the CDR3 is TGTGCCAGCACCCCGTCGTCTGCGAACACCGGGGAGCTGTTTTTT.

The table lists this clone with a few counts. The chain couples TRBV7-2 to TRBJ2-3, with no clear D. The CDR3 has 14 amino acids. V was clipped by 4 bases and J by 0 bases, with 8 bases between them. Per germline, CDR1 SGHTA and CDR2 FQGNSA. The CDR3 region has the DNA TGTGCCAGCAGCTGGAGCAGGAGCACAGATACGCAGTATTTT. Residues: CASSWSRSTDTQYF.

The chain carries TRBV5-1 and TRBJ2-5; 9 bases match TRBD2. This CDR3 region has 15 residues. Germline V lookup: CDR1 SGHRS, CDR2 YFSETQ. Trimming cost V 2 bases and J 2 bases; bases outside gene matches: 4. The CDR3 region is CASSFLAGAQETQYF. The CDR3 bases are TGCGCCAGCAGCTTTTTAGCGGGGGCACAAGAGACCCAGTACTTC.

The V call is TRBV7-8, the J call TRBJ2-3, with D perhaps assigned TRBD1 or TRBD2 (5 bases each). Germline CDR1 and CDR2: SGHVS and FQNEAQ. V lost 2 bases and J lost 4, with 16 bases in between. This CDR3 is built from 16 residues. This CDR3 is CASSLFVDGTADTQYF. In DNA form, the CDR3 reads TGTGCCAGCAGCTTATTTGTAGACGGGACGGCAGATACGCAGTATTTT.

The chain carries TRBV25-1 and TRBJ2-5; D remains unclear. CDR1 is MGHDK and CDR2 is SYGVNS in the germline V gene. Trimming pared 3 bases from V and 2 bases from J, leaving 7 bases between. This CDR3 spans 13 amino acids. The CDR3 DNA reads as TGTGCCAGCAGTGAGTTCGGGCAAGAGACCCAGTACTTC. It is translated as CASSEFGQETQYF.

The sample holds a few counts of this clone. The rearrangement uses TRBV5-8 and TRBJ2-3; 11 bases align to TRBD2. The CDR3 covers 17 residues. Germline V lookup: CDR1 SGHTS, CDR2 YDEGEE. V was pared by 4 bases and J by 1 base, with 8 bases of the junction left unmatched. The CDR3 is CASSPTTSGIRTDTQYF. The CDR3 nucleotides read TGTGCCAGCAGCCCAACGACTAGCGGGATACGCACAGATACGCAGTATTTT.

This CDR3 is CASSVAEGPETQYF. CDR3 nucleotide sequence: TGTGCCAGCAGCGTGGCCGAGGGGCCAGAGACCCAGTACTTC. The rearrangement links TRBV9 to TRBJ2-5; either TRBD1 or TRBD2 may supply D (5 bases each). Trimming left V 2 bases short and J 4 bases short, with 12 bases between. The CDR3 length is 14 residues. Germline loops: CDR1 SGDLS, CDR2 YYNGEE.

This clone came up a few times. The rearrangement joins TRBV25-1 to TRBJ1-1; no reliable D call. Germline CDR1 MGHDK, CDR2 SYGVNS. The CDR3 spans 14 residues. The germline V and J ends were trimmed by 4 bases and 0 bases, with 9 bases remaining between them. CDR3 region: CASSGGPLNTEAFF. CDR3 DNA: TGTGCCAGCAGTGGAGGGCCACTGAACACTGAAGCTTTCTTT.

This clone appeared a few times. The chain carries TRBV30 and TRBJ2-1, with D tentatively TRBD1 (6 bases). The CDR3 has 14 amino acids. Germline loops: CDR1 GTSNPN, CDR2 SVGIG (reference sequence). Trimming shortened V by 2 bases and J by 4 bases, and 12 bases separated the two germline ends. CDR3 sequence: CAWSKDRTYNEQFF. The CDR3 nucleotides are TGTGCCTGGAGTAAAGACAGGACTTACAATGAGCAGTTCTTC.

This clone has a handful of counts. The chain recombines TRBV7-2 with TRBJ2-7; D gene ambiguous. The CDR3 length is 12 residues. V dropped 5 bases and J dropped 4 bases, with 9 bases sitting between them. CDR1 and CDR2 from the germline V gene are SGHTA and FQGNSA. The CDR3 DNA reads TGTGCCAGCAGCCCCGATCCTTACGAGCAGTACTTC. Protein product: CASSPDPYEQYF.

This clone was found a few times. The chain couples TRBV5-1 to TRBJ2-5; a possible D gene is TRBD2 (5 bases). This CDR3 has 16 residues. The V end lost 1 base, the J end lost 1 base, and 14 bases lay between the germline ends. Germline V CDR1 and CDR2: SGHRS, YFSETQ. The CDR3 loop reads CASSLNIGLSQETQYF. CDR3 nucleotides: TGCGCCAGCAGCTTGAATATCGGACTGTCCCAAGAGACCCAGTACTTC.

This clone was seen only a few times. The DNA for the CDR3 is TGTGCCAGCTCACCGTCTGAACAGGGAAGCAATCAGCCCCAGCATTTT. Amino acids: CASSPSEQGSNQPQHF. The chain employs TRBV18 and TRBJ1-5; a weak D match, TRBD1 (6 bases). Looked up from germline, CDR1 is KGHSH and CDR2 is LQKENI. The CDR3 sequence is 16 residues long. V was trimmed by 3 bases and J by 1 base, leaving 13 bases between them.